Included here is one TCR beta chain sequence, with context. The antigen remains unidentified. This sample is part of a study of cytomegalovirus exposure and HLA in healthy donors. Study results and caveats: There were under 200 TCR beta chains listed as cytomegalovirus-associated.

Primers: 60 Vbeta forward and 13 Jbeta reverse. Repertoires were generated with immunoSEQ multiplex PCR, while TCRdb's copy carries only in-frame clones and drops some. The sample contains about 240,000 clones, roughly 85% of which appear only once. Samples came from healthy bone marrow donors. V lost 6 bases and J lost 5; bases outside the gene matches: 9. The CDR3 has 15 amino acids. Germline V gives CDR1 MNHNS, CDR2 SASEGT. This chain joins TRBV6-1 and TRBJ2-5, with 10 bases lining up with TRBD2. The origin of this receptor is a girl aged 2-9 years in good health and CMV-seronegative. Material: PBMCs. CDR3 in DNA: TGTGCCAGCAGGGTTAGCGGGGGGTCCTGGGAGACCCAGTACTTC. Its translation: CASRVSGGSWETQYF.